This is a list of T cell receptor beta chains from one sample in a study of CD8+CD57+ T cells in acquired aplastic anemia. TCRdb used MiXCR to reprocess the reads, holding one entry per CDR3 protein. Among tens of thousands of distinct CDR3 sequences listed, approximately 57% were seen once. The sequenced sample was sorted CD4+, CD8+, or CD8+CD57+ T cells (not recorded which) from PBMCs. The receptors derive from a human donor with aplastic anemia. Both conserved end residues are part of each CDR3. Each record gives: D gene, CDR3 length, J gene, clone size, V gene, CDR3 protein, CDR3 DNA. D genes are given only for firm matches. The listing skips clone size in some rows; elsewhere it reads once, few, many or a size class.

TRBD1	14	TRBJ1-2	.	TRBV2	CASSSGQGSYGYTF	TGTGCCAGCAGTTCAGGACAGGGGAGCTATGGCTACACCTTC
TRBD1	12	TRBJ1-1	.	TRBV9	CASSARGTEAFF	TGTGCCAGCAGCGCCAGGGGGACTGAAGCTTTCTTT
TRBD2	16	TRBJ2-1	.	TRBV24-1	CATSEPGLAGVDEQFF	TGTGCCACCAGTGAGCCTGGACTAGCGGGAGTAGATGAGCAGTTCTTC
TRBD2	14	TRBJ2-1	.	TRBV10-3	CAIGGVGGYNEQFF	TGTGCCATCGGGGGGGTCGGGGGATACAATGAGCAGTTCTTC
.	16	TRBJ2-2	.	TRBV10-3	CAISESVAANTGELFF	TGTGCCATCAGTGAGTCGGTGGCAGCGAACACCGGGGAGCTGTTTTTT
.	14	TRBJ2-7	few	TRBV2	CASSEGLAQFRRYF	TGTGCCAGCAGTGAGGGTCTAGCGCAATTTAGACGGTACTTC
.	14	TRBJ1-1	.	TRBV20-1	CSASWGGVNTEAFF	TGCAGTGCTAGTTGGGGGGGGGTGAACACTGAAGCTTTCTTT
.	15	TRBJ1-1	.	TRBV27	CASSPLATMNTEAFF	TGTGCCAGCAGTCCCCTGGCAACCATGAACACTGAAGCTTTCTTT
.	17	TRBJ2-1	.	TRBV7-2	CASSLAGVSVRYNEQFF	TGTGCCAGCAGCTTAGCGGGGGTTAGCGTTCGTTACAATGAGCAGTTCTTC
.	13	TRBJ2-5	.	TRBV24-1	CATEKAGLETQYF	TGTGCCACAGAAAAGGCAGGCCTAGAGACCCAGTACTTC